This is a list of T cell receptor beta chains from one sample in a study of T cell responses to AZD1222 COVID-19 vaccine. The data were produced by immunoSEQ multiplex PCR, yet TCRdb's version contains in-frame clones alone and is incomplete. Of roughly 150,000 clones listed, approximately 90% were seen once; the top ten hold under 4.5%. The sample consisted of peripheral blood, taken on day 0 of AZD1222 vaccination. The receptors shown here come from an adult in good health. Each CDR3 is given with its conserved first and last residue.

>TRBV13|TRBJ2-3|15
CASSPRWPTADTQYF
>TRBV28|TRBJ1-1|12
CASLSSLADAFF
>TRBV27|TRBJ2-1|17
CASRFLRSGSVHNEQFF
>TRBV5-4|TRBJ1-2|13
CASSLEGEFGYTF
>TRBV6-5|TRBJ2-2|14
CASTLLVADGELFF
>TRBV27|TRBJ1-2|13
CASSPTPSYGYTF
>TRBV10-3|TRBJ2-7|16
CAISVREGGISYEQYF
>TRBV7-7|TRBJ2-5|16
CASSLVASGRLETQYF
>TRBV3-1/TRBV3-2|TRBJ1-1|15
CASSQEVSGWAYAFF
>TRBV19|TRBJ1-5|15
CASSTTGFSNQPQHF
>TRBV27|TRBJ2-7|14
CASTRAGSSYEQYF
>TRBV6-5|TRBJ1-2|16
CASSYSGRQGNHGYTF
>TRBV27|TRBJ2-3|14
CASRPGGPRDTQYF
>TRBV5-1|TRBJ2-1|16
CASSLAGTGLYNEQFF
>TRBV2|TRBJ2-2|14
CASGISAITGELFF
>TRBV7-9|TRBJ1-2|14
CASSVESGVAGYTF
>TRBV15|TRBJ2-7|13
CATSRDRSYEQYF
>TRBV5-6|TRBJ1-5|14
CASSLGQSNQPQHF
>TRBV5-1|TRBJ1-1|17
CASSYQQALNKNTEAFF
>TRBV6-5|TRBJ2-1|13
CASSYSTGNEQFF
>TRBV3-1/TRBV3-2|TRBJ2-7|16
CASSQEPGQAHYEQYF
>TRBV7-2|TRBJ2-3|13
CASSARQPPAQYF
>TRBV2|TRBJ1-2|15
CASSPLQGTRYGYTF
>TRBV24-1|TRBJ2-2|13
CATRAGQFGELFF
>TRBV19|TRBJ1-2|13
CASTGVSDYGYTF
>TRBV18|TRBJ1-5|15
CASSLNGQYGQPQHF
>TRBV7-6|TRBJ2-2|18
CASSLVPAGGLNTGELFF
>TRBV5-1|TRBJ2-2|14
CASSVTVNTGELFF
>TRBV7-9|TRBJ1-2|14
CASSPRGGTKGYTF
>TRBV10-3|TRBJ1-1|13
CATHMDLNTEAFF
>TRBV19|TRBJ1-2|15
CASTRVGQVKIGYTF
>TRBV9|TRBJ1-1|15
CASSVGGRQNTEAFF
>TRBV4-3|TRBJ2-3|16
CASSQNLAGYGDTQYF
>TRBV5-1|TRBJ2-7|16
CASRLGRDRGEREQYF
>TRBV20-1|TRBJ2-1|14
CSASPLAGGPEQFF
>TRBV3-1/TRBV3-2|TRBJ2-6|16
CASSQEWAGGANVLTF
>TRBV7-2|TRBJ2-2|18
CASSPNPGTSGATGELFF
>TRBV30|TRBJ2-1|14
CAWSFSRRYNEQFF
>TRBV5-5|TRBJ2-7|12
CASSWDTYEQYF
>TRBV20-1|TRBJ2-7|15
CSASFGLAGSYEQYF
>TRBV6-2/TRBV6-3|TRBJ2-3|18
CASSYEPILAGFTDTQYF
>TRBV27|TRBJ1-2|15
CASSSPGTGDYGYTF
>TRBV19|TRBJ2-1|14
CASSLQGVRNEQFF
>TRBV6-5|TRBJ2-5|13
CASSQGALGTQYF
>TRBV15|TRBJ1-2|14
CATSRERQPYGYTF
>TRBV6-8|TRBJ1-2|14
CASSSPDREYGYTF
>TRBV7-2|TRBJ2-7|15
CASSLAGTGRQEQYF
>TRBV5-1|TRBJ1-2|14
CASSSRQGATGYTF
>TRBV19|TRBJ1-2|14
CASSIDAGNYGYTF
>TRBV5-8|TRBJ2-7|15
CASSWAGLTNYEQYF
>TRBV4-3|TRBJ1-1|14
CASSQTGGGTEAFF